Listed below are T cell receptor beta chains from one sample, sequenced in a study of blood T cell repertoires in COVID-19. Sequenced by immunoSEQ multiplex PCR; TCRdb stores in-frame clones only, minus some. Altogether more than 300,000 clones are present, 70% to 90% being singletons, with the ten largest covering around 6%. The sequencing sample was made of PBMCs or T cells enriched from blood (not recorded which). Source of these receptors: a woman in her 30s who had recovered from COVID-19. CDR3s include the opening cysteine and the closing phenylalanine or tryptophan. The D gene is left open where the match is weak. Size tells how often a clone was seen (once, few, many) or the class of an expanded clone, and some rows leave it out.

V	D	size	J	CDR3	DNA
TRBV3-1/TRBV3-2	TRBD2	once	TRBJ2-1	CASSRTSGGDEQFF	TGTGCCAGCAGCCGGACTAGCGGGGGCGATGAGCAGTTCTTC
TRBV10-3	-	-	TRBJ2-3	CAISSDREASTDTQYF	TGTGCCATCAGTAGCGACAGGGAGGCTAGCACAGATACGCAGTATTTT
TRBV20-1	-	-	TRBJ2-7	CSAPRDYEQYF	TGCAGTGCCCCACGGGACTACGAGCAGTACTTC
TRBV9	-	-	TRBJ1-6	CASSISGTDSPLHF	TGTGCCAGCAGCATCTCAGGGACTGACTCACCCCTCCACTTT
TRBV18	TRBD1	-	TRBJ1-5	CASSQKGAGQPQHF	TGTGCCAGCTCACAGAAGGGGGCAGGACAGCCCCAGCATTTT
TRBV6-1	TRBD1	-	TRBJ1-3	CASSDDRGYF	TGTGCCAGCAGTGACGACAGGGGGTATTTT
TRBV4-2	TRBD1	-	TRBJ1-4	CASSLGQASTNEKLFF	TGTGCCAGCAGCCTGGGACAGGCCTCAACTAATGAAAAACTGTTTTTT
TRBV5-1	TRBD1	-	TRBJ1-6	CASSLGFIQGDSPLHF	TGCGCCAGCAGCTTGGGGTTTATACAGGGGGATTCACCCCTCCACTTT
TRBV7-2	TRBD2	-	TRBJ2-2	CASSPFTSGNTGELFF	TGTGCCAGCAGCCCCTTTACTAGCGGGAACACCGGGGAGCTGTTTTTT
TRBV12-5	-	once	TRBJ1-5	CASGLLKGSIGGQGSNQPQHF	TGTGCTAGTGGTTTACTTAAGGGGTCCATTGGAGGGCAGGGTAGCAATCAGCCCCAGCATTTT
TRBV6-5	TRBD1	-	TRBJ1-2	CASRPTEGQPYGYTF	TGTGCCAGCAGGCCGACGGAGGGACAGCCGTATGGCTACACCTTC
TRBV3-1/TRBV3-2	TRBD2	-	TRBJ2-7	CASSQRKSGSSYEQYF	TGTGCCAGCAGCCAAAGGAAAAGCGGGAGCTCCTACGAGCAGTACTTC
TRBV6-5	-	-	TRBJ1-2	CASSHDRVNYGYTF	TGTGCCAGCAGCCACGACAGAGTTAACTATGGCTACACCTTC
TRBV11-3	TRBD1	-	TRBJ2-7	CASSSGQGYEQYF	TGTGCCAGCAGCTCGGGACAGGGCTACGAGCAGTACTTC
TRBV19	-	-	TRBJ2-4	CASSIMAAKNIQYF	TGTGCCAGTAGTATTATGGCAGCCAAAAACATTCAGTACTTC
TRBV5-1	-	-	TRBJ1-3	CASSLAPGAVNTIYF	TGCGCCAGCAGCTTGGCGCCAGGGGCTGTAAACACCATATATTTT
TRBV27	-	few	TRBJ1-1	CASSSPLSGTEAFF	TGTGCCAGCAGTTCCCCCCTTAGTGGCACTGAAGCTTTCTTT
TRBV28	-	-	TRBJ1-5	CASSLPGGLSNQPQHF	TGTGCCAGCAGTTTACCGGGGGGCCTTAGCAATCAGCCCCAGCATTTT
TRBV30	-	-	TRBJ2-2	CAGDDSGLNTGELFF	TGTGCCGGCGATGACAGTGGTTTGAACACCGGGGAGCTGTTTTTT
TRBV6-5	TRBD1	once	TRBJ1-6	CASSYRQGAGSPLHF	TGTGCCAGCAGTTATCGGCAGGGGGCTGGGTCACCCCTCCACTTT
TRBV27	-	-	TRBJ1-6	CASRAAENSPLHF	TGTGCCAGCAGGGCGGCGGAGAATTCACCCCTCCACTTT
TRBV27	TRBD1	-	TRBJ1-2	CASSPRTGWNYGYTF	TGTGCCAGCAGTCCCCGGACAGGGTGGAACTATGGCTACACCTTC
TRBV14	-	-	TRBJ1-1	CASSQERGWNTEAFF	TGTGCCAGCAGCCAAGAAAGGGGTTGGAACACTGAAGCTTTCTTT
TRBV6-1	-	-	TRBJ1-5	CASSEQGGNQPQHF	TGTGCCAGCAGTGAACAGGGCGGCAATCAGCCCCAGCATTTT
TRBV19	TRBD1	-	TRBJ2-3	CASRGTGGRDTQYF	TGTGCCAGTAGGGGGACAGGGGGCCGAGATACGCAGTATTTT
TRBV18	-	-	TRBJ2-2	CASSPLGPGELFF	TGTGCCAGCTCACCGCTGGGCCCCGGGGAGCTGTTTTTT
TRBV19	-	-	TRBJ2-3	CASTSPDTQYF	TGTGCCAGTACCTCCCCCGATACGCAGTATTTT
TRBV12-3/TRBV12-4	TRBD1	-	TRBJ1-2	CASKYTGGDGYTF	TGTGCCAGCAAGTACACAGGGGGCGATGGCTACACCTTC
TRBV10-2	-	-	TRBJ2-1	CASQAYNEQFF	TGCGCCAGCCAGGCCTACAATGAGCAGTTCTTC
TRBV5-1	-	few	TRBJ1-1	CASSLESANTEAFF	TGCGCCAGCAGCTTGGAAAGCGCGAACACTGAAGCTTTCTTT
TRBV6-1	-	-	TRBJ2-4	CASSELRRQVYF	TGTGCCAGCAGTGAATTACGGCGACAGGTTTACTTC
TRBV7-2	TRBD1	-	TRBJ1-2	CASSPHPTGGGGYTF	TGTGCCAGCAGCCCCCACCCAACAGGGGGCGGTGGCTACACCTTC
TRBV11-2	TRBD1	-	TRBJ1-1	CASSEKGALRTEAFF	TGTGCCAGCAGCGAAAAGGGGGCGCTTCGCACTGAAGCTTTCTTT
TRBV19	-	-	TRBJ2-7	CASSIVSSFHEQYF	TGTGCCAGTAGTATAGTATCCAGTTTCCACGAGCAGTACTTC
TRBV11-2	TRBD1	-	TRBJ2-5	CASSSEGQGGETQYF	TGTGCCAGCAGCTCAGAGGGACAGGGAGGGGAGACCCAGTACTTC
TRBV4-3	-	-	TRBJ1-3	CASSQDARKFGNTIYF	TGCGCCAGCAGCCAAGACGCCAGAAAATTTGGAAACACCATATATTTT
TRBV14	TRBD1	once	TRBJ2-3	CASSGWDRPSTDTQYF	TGTGCCAGCAGCGGGTGGGACAGGCCTAGCACAGATACGCAGTATTTT
TRBV9	-	-	TRBJ1-1	CASSVRDYTEAFF	TGTGCCAGCAGCGTGAGGGATTACACTGAAGCTTTCTTT
TRBV6-4	-	-	TRBJ2-3	CASSDGSGTDTQYF	TGTGCCAGCAGTGACGGATCGGGGACAGATACGCAGTATTTT
TRBV7-9	TRBD1	-	TRBJ1-2	CASSLALQGADGYTF	TGTGCCAGCAGCTTAGCGTTACAGGGGGCGGATGGCTACACCTTC
TRBV30	-	-	TRBJ1-2	CAWSVRQGIGYTF	TGTGCCTGGAGTGTAAGGCAGGGGATCGGCTACACCTTC
TRBV5-8	-	-	TRBJ1-1	CASSSGGTEAFF	TGTGCCAGCAGCTCGGGGGGCACTGAAGCTTTCTTT
TRBV6-6	TRBD2	-	TRBJ2-3	CASMASGGTDTQYF	TGTGCCAGCATGGCTAGCGGGGGAACAGATACGCAGTATTTT
TRBV5-4	-	few	TRBJ1-5	CASSLQGSNQPQHF	TGTGCCAGCAGCTTGCAGGGTAGCAATCAGCCCCAGCATTTT
TRBV30	-	-	TRBJ1-6	CAWSLLEGQGFSPLHF	TGTGCCTGGAGTCTATTGGAAGGACAAGGGTTTTCACCCCTCCACTTT
TRBV7-3	TRBD1	-	TRBJ1-1	CASSTGGVRRAFF	TGTGCCAGCAGTACAGGGGGAGTTCGTAGAGCTTTCTTT
TRBV21-1	-	once	TRBJ2-2	CASIRAAGELFF	TGTGCCAGCATCCGAGCGGCCGGGGAGCTGTTTTTT
TRBV4-1	TRBD2	-	TRBJ2-3	CASSQAQLAGGANTQYF	TGCGCCAGCAGCCAAGCCCAACTAGCGGGGGGCGCAAATACGCAGTATTTT
TRBV24-1	-	-	TRBJ1-3	CATSDPQVTSGNTIYF	TGTGCCACCAGTGACCCACAGGTTACCTCTGGAAACACCATATATTTT
TRBV10-3	-	-	TRBJ2-3	CAISEVGAAPDTQYF	TGTGCCATCAGTGAGGTGGGGGCCGCCCCTGATACGCAGTATTTT
TRBV9	TRBD1	-	TRBJ1-4	CASSVDPAGQGMELFF	TGTGCCAGCAGCGTAGATCCGGCGGGACAGGGAATGGAACTGTTTTTT
TRBV30	TRBD1	-	TRBJ1-4	CAWSQDRGRGEKLFF	TGTGCCTGGAGTCAAGACAGGGGGCGCGGGGAAAAACTGTTTTTT
TRBV6-1	-	-	TRBJ2-7	CASSDWRRATYEQYF	TGTGCCAGCAGTGATTGGCGGCGGGCAACCTACGAGCAGTACTTC
TRBV5-4	TRBD1	-	TRBJ2-7	CASSGGQQAGEQYF	TGTGCCAGCAGCGGGGGACAGCAGGCAGGCGAGCAGTACTTC